The 17 T cell receptor beta chains presented below share a single source sample, sequenced in a study of shared clonotypes between healthy human individuals. Only in-frame clones appear in the TCRdb table, and some are missing; sequencing was by immunoSEQ multiplex PCR. Here the sample spans roughly 2 million clones, 95% being singletons. The sequencing sample was made of naive CD4+ T cells sorted from blood. Subset denoted: CD45RA+ positively selected. The receptors stem from a man aged 18 to 30 in good health.

The chain couples TRBV30 to TRBJ1-5; D call uncertain. Germline V CDR1 and CDR2: GTSNPN, SVGIG (reference sequence). The CDR3 has 12 residues. The V end lost 5 bases, the J end lost 1 base, and 6 bases lay between the germline ends. The chain's CDR3 is CAWDSSNQPQHF. The CDR3, as DNA: TGTGCCTGGGACTCAAGCAATCAGCCCCAGCATTTT. Full variable domain (missing parts from reference TRBV30 and TRBJ1-5): SQTIHQWPATLVQPVGSPLSLECTVEGTSNPNLYWYRQAAGRGLQLLFYSVGIGQISSEVPQNLSASRPQDRQFILSSKKLLLSDSGFYLCAWDSSNQPQHFGDGTRLSIL.

V and J are TRBV7-2 and TRBJ2-1, with a possible D match to TRBD2 (7 bases). The CDR3 loop spans 13 amino acids. CDR1 and CDR2 (germline): SGHTA, FQGNSA. V gave up 5 bases and J gave up 9 bases, with 14 bases separating them. This CDR3 reads CASSLGGGTEQFF. The CDR3 DNA sequence: TGTGCCAGCAGCCTAGGGGGGGGAACTGAGCAGTTCTTC. The whole variable domain, filled in from reference TRBV7-2 and TRBJ2-1, reads GAGVSQSPSNKVTEKGKDVELRCDPISGHTALYWYRQSLGQGLEFLIYFQGNSAPDKSGLPSDRFSAERTGGSVSTLTIQRTQQEDSAVYLCASSLGGGTEQFFGPGTRLTVL.

The chain is built from TRBV18 and TRBJ1-5; D uncertain. CDR3 length: 16 amino acids. Germline CDR1 reads KGHSH; CDR2 reads LQKENI. V lost 3 bases to trimming and J lost 5 bases, with 17 bases between them. The CDR3 DNA sequence: TGTGCCAGCTCACCGACCCGGGCCGACCTTGATCAGCCCCAGCATTTT. This gives the protein CASSPTRADLDQPQHF.

This sequence joins TRBV5-1 and TRBJ1-3; D not certain. CDR3 length equals 19 residues. Germline V gene sequence: CDR1 SGHRS, CDR2 YFSETQ. Trimming pared 0 bases from V and 0 bases from J, leaving 19 bases between. For the CDR3, the DNA is TGCGCCAGCAGCTTGGGTCAGGTTCACTCATACTCCTCTGGAAACACCATATATTTT. Its protein is CASSLGQVHSYSSGNTIYF.

This clone was counted once. This chain uses TRBV30 with TRBJ1-4, with 9 positions matching TRBD1. Germline CDR1 reads GTSNPN; CDR2 reads SVGIG (reference sequence). CDR3 size: 14 residues. J was trimmed by 5 bases and V by 3 bases; bases with no gene match: 4. CDR3 residues: CAWRETGGNEKLFF. The CDR3 DNA reads TGTGCCTGGAGAGAGACAGGGGGAAATGAAAAACTGTTTTTT.

The rearrangement links TRBV5-6 to TRBJ2-2, with 7 nucleotides matching TRBD1. The length of the CDR3 is 15 residues. Unmatched junction bases numbered 5, after V lost 5 bases and J lost 1 base. The germline gives CDR1 SGHDT, CDR2 YYEEEE. CDR3 protein: CASRTGQRNTGELFF. The CDR3, as DNA: TGTGCCAGCAGAACGGGACAGCGGAACACCGGGGAGCTGTTTTTT. The variable domain in full, completed from reference TRBV5-6 and TRBJ2-2, reads DAGVTQSPTHLIKTRGQQVTLRCSPKSGHDTVSWYQQALGQGPQFIFQYYEEEERQRGNFPDRFSGHQFPNYSSELNVNALLLGDSALYLCASRTGQRNTGELFFGEGSRLTVL.

About this clone: One end of the junction varies from germline; a read error may be responsible. The chain uses TRBV7-7 and TRBJ2-6; D remains unclear. This CDR3 has 16 residues. The germline V gene has CDR1 SSHAT and CDR2 FNYEAQ (reference sequence). CDR3 nucleotide sequence: TGTGCTAGCAGCTCGCTCTTGGGTCCCGGGGCCAACGTCCTGACTTTC. Protein sequence: CASSSLLGPGANVLTF.

This clone was detected only a few times. This chain links TRBV9 with TRBJ2-7; possible D gene TRBD1, 6 bases. Germline lookup yields CDR1 SGDLS and CDR2 YYNGEE. The CDR3 loop spans 15 amino acids. V was pared by 3 bases and J by 0 bases, with 13 bases between. CDR3 amino acids: CASSASGQYSYEQYF. The CDR3 DNA is TGTGCCAGCAGCGCCTCAGGACAGTACTCCTACGAGCAGTACTTC.

The V and J genes are TRBV11-2 and TRBJ2-5, with 11 bases aligning to TRBD2. The germline CDR1 and CDR2 sequences are SGHAT and FQNNGV. V gave up 5 bases and J gave up 2 bases; unmatched junction bases: 4. The CDR3 totals 15 residues. The CDR3 DNA follows: TGTGCCAGCAGCCACCTAGCGGGGGGTCAAGAGACCCAGTACTTC. Translated, it gives CASSHLAGGQETQYF.

This clone was counted at least ten times. The chain recombines TRBV6-1 with TRBJ2-6; no clear D gene. The CDR3 consists of 18 residues. From germline, CDR1 is MNHNS and CDR2 SASEGT. V lost 2 bases and J lost 2, with 16 bases in between. In DNA form, the CDR3 reads TGTGCCAGCAGTGAATACGGGCACAGTTGGCCTGGGGCCAACGTCCTGACTTTC. As protein: CASSEYGHSWPGANVLTF.

On this clone: This sample includes further DNA sequences coding for the same CDR3. The chain carries TRBV5-1 and TRBJ2-7; no clear D. CDR3 length: 13 residues. V was shortened by 0 bases and J by 6 bases, with 10 bases between the two germline ends. Germline V gene lookup returns CDR1 SGHRS and CDR2 YFSETQ. The CDR3 is CASSLGTGLEQYF. As DNA, the CDR3 is TGCGCCAGCAGCTTGGGTACCGGGCTCGAGCAGTACTTC. The whole variable domain, remainder taken from reference TRBV5-1 and TRBJ2-7, is KAGVTQTPRYLIKTRGQQVTLSCSPISGHRSVSWYQQTPGQGLQFLFEYFSETQRNKGNFPGRFSGRQFSNSRSEMNVSTLELGDSALYLCASSLGTGLEQYFGPGTRLTVT.

This chain joins TRBV10-3 and TRBJ1-1, with D perhaps TRBD1 (6 bases). V shed 6 bases and J shed 5 bases, with 16 bases lying between them. The CDR3 length is 14 residues. The germline V gene encodes CDR1 ENHRY and CDR2 SYGVKD. This CDR3 reads CAISSEGGLTEAFF. The CDR3 nucleotides are TGTGCCATCAGCAGCGAGGGGGGGCTTACTGAAGCTTTCTTT.

The chain has TRBV30 and TRBJ2-1; 13 positions agree with TRBD2. Germline V gene sequence: CDR1 GTSNPN, CDR2 SVGIG (reference sequence). The CDR3 contains 15 residues. V was pared by 0 bases and J by 5 bases, with 1 base of the junction left unmatched. The CDR3 is CAWSVGLAGDNEQFF. The CDR3 bases are TGTGCCTGGAGTGTAGGACTAGCGGGAGACAATGAGCAGTTCTTC. Full variable domain (rest looked up from reference TRBV30 and TRBJ2-1): SQTIHQWPATLVQPVGSPLSLECTVEGTSNPNLYWYRQAAGRGLQLLFYSVGIGQISSEVPQNLSASRPQDRQFILSSKKLLLSDSGFYLCAWSVGLAGDNEQFFGPGTRLTVL.

For this clone: The same CDR3 is also encoded by other DNA sequences in this sample. The chain employs TRBV6-1 and TRBJ1-2, with a weak D call TRBD1 (5 bases). V was shortened by 0 bases and J by 4 bases, with 6 bases between the two germline ends. CDR3 length equals 13 residues. Germline V gene lookup returns CDR1 MNHNS and CDR2 SASEGT. The CDR3 DNA reads as TGTGCCAGCAGTGAAGCGGGGGGCTATGGCTACACCTTC. Translating gives CASSEAGGYGYTF.

This chain's CDR3 is CASRPGGLTDTQYF. CDR3 nucleotides: TGCGCCAGCCGGCCCGGGGGGCTGACAGATACGCAGTATTTT. The chain is built from TRBV5-1 and TRBJ2-3; maybe TRBD2 (7 bases). V lost 7 bases and J 3 bases, leaving 15 bases between the germline ends. This CDR3 is 14 amino acids long. From germline, CDR1 is SGHRS and CDR2 YFSETQ.

This chain connects TRBV7-2 to TRBJ2-5; 7 bases are shared with TRBD2. J lost 6 bases, V lost 1 base, and 11 bases had no gene match. CDR3 length equals 16 residues. Per germline, CDR1 SGHTA and CDR2 FQGNSA. CDR3 amino acids: CASSLVGTTGPKTQYF. The DNA of the CDR3 is TGTGCCAGCAGCTTAGTGGGGACTACAGGCCCCAAGACCCAGTACTTC.

CDR3 protein: CASSFRGLAGGPDTGELFF. The CDR3 DNA reads TGTGCCAGCAGCTTTCGAGGACTAGCGGGAGGGCCCGACACCGGGGAGCTGTTTTTT. V is TRBV9 and J is TRBJ2-2, with 15 bases lining up with TRBD2. Germline V lookup: CDR1 SGDLS, CDR2 YYNGEE. The CDR3 runs 19 residues. V lost 4 bases to trimming and J lost 3 bases; unmatched junction nucleotides: 10. The whole variable domain, remainder taken from reference TRBV9 and TRBJ2-2, is DSGVTQTPKHLITATGQRVTLRCSPRSGDLSVYWYQQSLDQGLQFLIQYYNGEERAKGNILERFSAQQFPDLHSELNLSSLELGDSALYFCASSFRGLAGGPDTGELFFGEGSRLTVL.